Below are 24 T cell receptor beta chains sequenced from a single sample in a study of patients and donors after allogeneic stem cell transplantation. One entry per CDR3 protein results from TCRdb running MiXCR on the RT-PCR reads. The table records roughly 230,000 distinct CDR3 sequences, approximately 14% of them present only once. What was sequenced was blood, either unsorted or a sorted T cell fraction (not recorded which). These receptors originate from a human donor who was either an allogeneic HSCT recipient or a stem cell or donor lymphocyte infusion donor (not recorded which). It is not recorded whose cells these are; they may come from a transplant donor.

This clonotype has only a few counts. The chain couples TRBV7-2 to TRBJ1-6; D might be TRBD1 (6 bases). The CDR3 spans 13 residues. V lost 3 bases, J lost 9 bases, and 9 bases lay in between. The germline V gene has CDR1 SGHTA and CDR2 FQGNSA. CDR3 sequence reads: CASSFRGSSPLHF. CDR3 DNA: TGTGCCAGCAGCTTCAGGGGTAGTTCACCCCTCCACTTT.

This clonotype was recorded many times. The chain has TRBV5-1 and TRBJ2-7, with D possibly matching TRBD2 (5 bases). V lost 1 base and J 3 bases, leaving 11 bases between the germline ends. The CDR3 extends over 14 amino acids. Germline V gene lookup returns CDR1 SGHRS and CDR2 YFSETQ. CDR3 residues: CASSLRSEGYEQYF. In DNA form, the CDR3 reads TGCGCCAGCAGCTTGAGGAGTGAGGGCTACGAGCAGTACTTC.

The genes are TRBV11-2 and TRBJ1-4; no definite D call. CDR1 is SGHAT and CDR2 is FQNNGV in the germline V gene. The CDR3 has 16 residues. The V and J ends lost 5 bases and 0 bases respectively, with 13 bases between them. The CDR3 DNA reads TGTGCCAGCAGCCCCATCAGGCGTGCAACTAATGAAAAACTGTTTTTT. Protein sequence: CASSPIRRATNEKLFF. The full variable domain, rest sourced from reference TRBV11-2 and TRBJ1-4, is EAGVAQSPRYKIIEKRQSVAFWCNPISGHATLYWYQQILGQGPKLLIQFQNNGVVDDSQLPKDRFSAERLKGVDSTLKIQPAKLEDSAVYLCASSPIRRATNEKLFFGSGTQLSVL.

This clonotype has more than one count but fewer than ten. In nucleotides, the CDR3 is TGCGCCAACAGTAATGGGACAGGACCTAACTATGGCTACACCTTC. Translating gives CANSNGTGPNYGYTF. V usage is TRBV5-1 and J usage is TRBJ1-2; 8 bases map to TRBD1. Germline lookup yields CDR1 SGHRS and CDR2 YFSETQ. The CDR3 sequence is 15 residues long. V shed 9 bases, J shed 0 bases, and the junction held 10 bases outside the gene matches.

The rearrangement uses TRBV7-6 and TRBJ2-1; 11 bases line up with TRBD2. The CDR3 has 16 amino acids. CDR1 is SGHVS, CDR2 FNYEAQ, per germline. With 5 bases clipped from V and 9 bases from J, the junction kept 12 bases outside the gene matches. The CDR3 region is CASSPPGTSGRGEQFF. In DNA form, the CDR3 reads TGTGCCAGCAGCCCGCCCGGGACTAGCGGACGGGGTGAGCAGTTCTTC.

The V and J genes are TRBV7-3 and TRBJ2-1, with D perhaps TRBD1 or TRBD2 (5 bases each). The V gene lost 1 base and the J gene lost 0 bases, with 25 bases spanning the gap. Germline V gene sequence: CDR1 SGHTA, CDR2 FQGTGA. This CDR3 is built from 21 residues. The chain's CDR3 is CASSLIGLTDPGTSSYNEQFF. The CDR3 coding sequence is TGTGCCAGCAGCTTAATTGGACTTACGGACCCCGGGACGAGCTCCTACAATGAGCAGTTCTTC.

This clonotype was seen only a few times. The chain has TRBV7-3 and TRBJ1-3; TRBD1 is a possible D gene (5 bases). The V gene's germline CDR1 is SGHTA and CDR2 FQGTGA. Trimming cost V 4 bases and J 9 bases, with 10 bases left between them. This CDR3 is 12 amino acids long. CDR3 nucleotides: TGTGCCAGCAGCTACCCTGGGGGCACCATATATTTT. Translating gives CASSYPGGTIYF.

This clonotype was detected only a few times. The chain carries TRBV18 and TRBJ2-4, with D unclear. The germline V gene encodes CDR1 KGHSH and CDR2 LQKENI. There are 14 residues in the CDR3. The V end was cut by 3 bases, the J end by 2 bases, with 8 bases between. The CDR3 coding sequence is TGTGCCAGCTCACCGAACGCGACCAAAAACATTCAGTACTTC. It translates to CASSPNATKNIQYF.

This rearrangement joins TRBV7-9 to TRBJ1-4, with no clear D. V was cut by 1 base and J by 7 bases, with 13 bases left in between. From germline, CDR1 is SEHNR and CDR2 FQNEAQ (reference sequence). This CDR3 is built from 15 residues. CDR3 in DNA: TGTGCCAGCAGCTTAGGGGGATGGACGAGTGAAAAACTGTTTTTT. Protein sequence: CASSLGGWTSEKLFF.

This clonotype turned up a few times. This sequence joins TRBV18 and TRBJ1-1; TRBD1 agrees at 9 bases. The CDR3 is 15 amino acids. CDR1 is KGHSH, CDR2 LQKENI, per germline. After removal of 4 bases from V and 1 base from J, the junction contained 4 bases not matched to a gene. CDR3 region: CASSHKTGGNTEAFF. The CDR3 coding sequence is TGTGCCAGCTCACACAAGACAGGGGGGAACACTGAAGCTTTCTTT.

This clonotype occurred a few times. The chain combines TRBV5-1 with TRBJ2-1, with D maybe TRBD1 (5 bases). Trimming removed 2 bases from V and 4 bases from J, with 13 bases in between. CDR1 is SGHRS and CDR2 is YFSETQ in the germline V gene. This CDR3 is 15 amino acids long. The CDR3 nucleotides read TGCGCCAGCAGCTTAAGCCAGGGCACATACAATGAGCAGTTCTTC. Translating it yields CASSLSQGTYNEQFF. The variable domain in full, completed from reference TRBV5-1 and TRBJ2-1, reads KAGVTQTPRYLIKTRGQQVTLSCSPISGHRSVSWYQQTPGQGLQFLFEYFSETQRNKGNFPGRFSGRQFSNSRSEMNVSTLELGDSALYLCASSLSQGTYNEQFFGPGTRLTVL.

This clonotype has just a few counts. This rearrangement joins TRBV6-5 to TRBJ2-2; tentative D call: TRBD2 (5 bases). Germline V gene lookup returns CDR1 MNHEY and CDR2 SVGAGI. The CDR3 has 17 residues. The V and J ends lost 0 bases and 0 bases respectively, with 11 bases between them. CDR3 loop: CASSYSLAPPNTGELFF. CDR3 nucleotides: TGTGCCAGCAGTTACTCTTTAGCGCCCCCGAACACCGGGGAGCTGTTTTTT.

CDR3 amino acids: CASAGVVSGNTIYF. The CDR3 region has the DNA TGTGCCAGCGCAGGCGTCGTCTCTGGAAACACCATATATTTT. This chain links TRBV12-3 or TRBV12-4 with TRBJ1-3; no firm D call. Between the trimmed V and J ends, which lost 8 bases and 0 bases, there was a span of 11 bases. The CDR3 totals 14 residues.

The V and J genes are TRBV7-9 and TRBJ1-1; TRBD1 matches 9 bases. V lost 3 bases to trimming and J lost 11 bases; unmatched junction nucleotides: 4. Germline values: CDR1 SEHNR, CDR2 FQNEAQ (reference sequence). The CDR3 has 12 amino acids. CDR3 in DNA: TGTGCCAGCAGCTTTTCCGGACAGGGGGCTTTCTTT. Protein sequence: CASSFSGQGAFF.

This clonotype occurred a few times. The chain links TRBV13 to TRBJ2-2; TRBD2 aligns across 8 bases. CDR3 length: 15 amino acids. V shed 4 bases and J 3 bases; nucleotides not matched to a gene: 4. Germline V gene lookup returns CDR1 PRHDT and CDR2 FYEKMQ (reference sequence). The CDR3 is CASSSQAGDTGELFF. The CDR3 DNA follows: TGTGCCAGCAGCTCGCAAGCGGGGGACACCGGGGAGCTGTTTTTT.

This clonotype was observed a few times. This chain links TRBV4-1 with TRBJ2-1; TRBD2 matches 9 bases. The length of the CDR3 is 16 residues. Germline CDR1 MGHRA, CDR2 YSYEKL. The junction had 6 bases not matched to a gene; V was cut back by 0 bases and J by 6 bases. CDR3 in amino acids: CASSQEGGLAINEQFF. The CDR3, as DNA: TGCGCCAGCAGCCAAGAAGGGGGACTAGCCATCAATGAGCAGTTCTTC.

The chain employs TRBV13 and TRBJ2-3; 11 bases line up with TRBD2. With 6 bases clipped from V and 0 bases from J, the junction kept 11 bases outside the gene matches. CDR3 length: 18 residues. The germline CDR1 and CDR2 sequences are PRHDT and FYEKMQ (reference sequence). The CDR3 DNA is TGTGCCAGCAGACCTATACCGGGACTAGCGGACAGCACAGATACGCAGTATTTT. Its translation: CASRPIPGLADSTDTQYF.

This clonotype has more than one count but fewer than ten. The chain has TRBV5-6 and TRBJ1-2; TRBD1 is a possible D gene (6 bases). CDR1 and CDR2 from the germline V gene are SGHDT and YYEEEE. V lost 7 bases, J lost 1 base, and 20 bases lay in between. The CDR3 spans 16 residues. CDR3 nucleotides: TGTGCCAGCGGGCAAGCAACAGGGAAGGATAACTATGGCTACACCTTC. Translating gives CASGQATGKDNYGYTF.

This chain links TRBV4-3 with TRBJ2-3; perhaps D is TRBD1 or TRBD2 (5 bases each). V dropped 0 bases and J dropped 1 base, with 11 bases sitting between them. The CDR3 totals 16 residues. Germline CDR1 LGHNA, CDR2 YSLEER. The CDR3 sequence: CASSQDLGDRTDTQYF. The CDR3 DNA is TGCGCCAGCAGCCAAGATCTAGGGGACCGCACAGATACGCAGTATTTT.

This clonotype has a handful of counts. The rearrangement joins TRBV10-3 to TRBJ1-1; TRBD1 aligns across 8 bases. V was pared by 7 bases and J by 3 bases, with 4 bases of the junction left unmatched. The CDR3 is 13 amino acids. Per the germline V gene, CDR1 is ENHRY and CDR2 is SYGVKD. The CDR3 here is CAIMDRVDTEAFF. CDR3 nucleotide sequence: TGTGCCATCATGGACAGGGTGGACACTGAAGCTTTCTTT.

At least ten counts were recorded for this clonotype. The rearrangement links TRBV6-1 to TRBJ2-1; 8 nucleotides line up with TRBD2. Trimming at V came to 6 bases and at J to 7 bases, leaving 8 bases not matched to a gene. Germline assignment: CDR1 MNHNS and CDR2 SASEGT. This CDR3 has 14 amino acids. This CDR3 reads CASSRGLERNEQFF. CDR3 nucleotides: TGTGCCAGCAGCCGGGGACTAGAGAGGAATGAGCAGTTCTTC.

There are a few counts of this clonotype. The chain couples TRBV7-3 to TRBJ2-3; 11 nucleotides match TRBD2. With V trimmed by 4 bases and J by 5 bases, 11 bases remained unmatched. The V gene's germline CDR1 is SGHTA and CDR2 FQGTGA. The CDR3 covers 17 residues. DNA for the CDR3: TGTGCCAGCAGCTCCCTCCCCCTAGCGGGAGGCGGAGATACGCAGTATTTT. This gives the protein CASSSLPLAGGGDTQYF.

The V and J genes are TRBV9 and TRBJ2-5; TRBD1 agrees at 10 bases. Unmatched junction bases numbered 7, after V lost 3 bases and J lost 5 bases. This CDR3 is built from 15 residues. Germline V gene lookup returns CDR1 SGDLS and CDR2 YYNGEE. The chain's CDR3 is CASSGQGANVETQYF. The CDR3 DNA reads TGTGCCAGCAGCGGACAGGGGGCGAACGTGGAGACCCAGTACTTC.

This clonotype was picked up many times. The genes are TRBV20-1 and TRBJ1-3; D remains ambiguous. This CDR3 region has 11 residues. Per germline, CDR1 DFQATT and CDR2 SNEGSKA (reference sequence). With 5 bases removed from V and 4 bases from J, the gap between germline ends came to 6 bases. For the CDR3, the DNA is TGCAGTGCTCCCCTCGGAAACACCATATATTTT. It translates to CSAPLGNTIYF.